The 5 T cell receptor beta chains reported below all come from one sample, sequenced in a study of tissue T cells after allogeneic stem cell transplantation. Time point denoted: mouse harvest day 14 after allogeneic transplant. Mouse grafts combined 10^7 T-cell-depleted bone marrow cells with 10^6 splenic CD5+ T cells. The protocol was immunoSEQ multiplex PCR, while the TCRdb copy is restricted to in-frame clones and leaves out a portion. The sample shows roughly 3,200 clones, around two fifths of them seen only once. Sequencing was done on a sample of gut tissue. These TCRs come from a female BALB/c mouse given C57BL/6 T cells with graft-versus-host disease after an allogeneic hematopoietic cell transplant.

This clone is medium-sized. These gene names are mouse names. The read ends 1 residue early relative to the CDR3; the germline J gene fills the gap. The V and J genes are TRBV13-2 and TRBJ2-1, with 9 bases fitting TRBD2. CDR3 size: 16 residues. Germline assignment: CDR1 NNHNN and CDR2 SYGAGS (reference sequence). The J segment lost 1 base and the V segment lost 2 bases, leaving 4 bases of the junction unmatched. The chain's CDR3 is CASGENWGANYAEQFF. The sequenced CDR3 bases are TGTGCCAGCGGTGAGAACTGGGGGGCCAACTATGCTGAGCAGTTC.

This clone was picked up a small number of times. Genes and germline are mouse. The read terminates 1 residue before the CDR3 end, so the remaining end is supplied by the germline J gene. V is TRBV12-2 and J is TRBJ2-5; 7 positions agree with TRBD2. The V and J ends lost 0 bases and 6 bases, in that order; junction bases with no gene match: 5. The CDR3 is 14 amino acids. In germline, CDR1 is SGHLS, CDR2 HYDKME. The CDR3 DNA, read in part, is TGTGCCAGCTCTCTCGGTGGGGGGTTGGACACCCAGTAC. As protein: CASSLGGGLDTQY. The full CDR3 is CASSLGGGLDTQYF.

As to this clone: Gene names are mouse gene names. The read ends 1 residue shy of where the CDR3 ends; the end is completed using the germline J gene. The chain uses TRBV23 and TRBJ2-3; no DNA check was done on the table's D call, TRBD1. Germline values: CDR1 KGHTA, CDR2 FQNQQP. There are 14 residues in the CDR3. CDR3 in amino acids: CSSSWDRGAETLYF. CDR3 bases read: TGCTCCAGCAGTTGGGACAGGGGGGCAGAAACGCTGTAT.

To note about this clone: Gene labels here are mouse ones. The CDR3 end falls 1 residue outside the read, so it is completed with the germline J gene. V and J are TRBV12-2 and TRBJ2-5; D ambiguous. Trimming took 0 bases from V and 0 from J, leaving 6 bases between them. This CDR3 spans 14 amino acids. Germline-derived CDR1 and CDR2 are SGHLS and HYDKME. CDR3: CASSLLQNQDTQYF. The part of the CDR3 DNA that was read is TGTGCCAGCTCTCTCTTACAAAACCAAGACACCCAGTAC.

Remarks on this clone: Gene names are mouse gene names. The read is 1 residue too short to cover the CDR3 end, so that end is filled in from the germline J gene. The chain links TRBV19 to TRBJ1-5; no clear D gene. Trimming cost V 0 bases and J 0 bases, with 7 bases left between them. Germline V gene lookup returns CDR1 FNHDT and CDR2 SITEND (reference sequence). CDR3 size: 15 residues. The CDR3 spells CASSIGQNNNQAPLF. The covered CDR3 bases are TGTGCCAGCAGTATAGGGCAGAATAACAACCAGGCTCCGCTT.